Listed here are 21 T cell receptor beta chains from one sample, sequenced in a study of a mutant IDH1 vaccine in newly diagnosed glioma. The assay was immunoSEQ multiplex PCR, and TCRdb's table has in-frame clones only and misses some. The table has about 94,000 clones, just under 90% seen once. Described time point: week 47, end of study. It was 300 ug of mutant IDH1 20-mer peptide that made up each vaccine dose, given with topical imiquimod. These receptors' antigens are unknown. Sequenced material: PBMCs, taken from a glioma patient whose treatment included an IDH1 peptide vaccine. These TCRs come from a woman aged 45-65 years with glioma.

V is TRBV20-1 and J is TRBJ2-4; perhaps TRBD2 as D (5 bases). This CDR3 has 10 residues. V was trimmed by 6 bases and J by 9 bases, leaving 9 bases between them. Germline CDR1 and CDR2: DFQATT and SNEGSKA (reference sequence). The CDR3: CSATEGIQYF. The CDR3 nucleotides read TGCAGTGCCACTGAGGGCATTCAGTACTTC.

The V call is TRBV7-8, the J call TRBJ1-1; D uncertain. This CDR3 contains 12 residues. The V gene lost 5 bases and the J gene lost 6 bases, with 10 bases spanning the gap. Per germline, CDR1 SGHVS and CDR2 FQNEAQ. The CDR3 coding sequence is TGTGCCAGCAGCCGCATCCGGTCTGAAGCTTTCTTT. Protein sequence: CASSRIRSEAFF.

The chain links TRBV5-1 to TRBJ2-5, with D possibly TRBD1 on 7 matching bases. Deletions cut 1 base from V and 4 bases from J, with 17 bases between. The germline CDR1 and CDR2 sequences are SGHRS and YFSETQ. This CDR3 is built from 16 residues. The DNA of the CDR3 is TGCGCCAGCAGCTTGAACCCCGCAGGGGGGCGAGAGACCCAGTACTTC. It yields the protein CASSLNPAGGRETQYF.

This rearrangement joins TRBV5-1 to TRBJ2-5; D might be TRBD2 (7 bases). The CDR3 has 17 amino acids. Looked up from germline, CDR1 is SGHRS and CDR2 is YFSETQ. The germline V and J ends were trimmed by 1 base and 5 bases, with 21 bases remaining between them. CDR3 residues: CASSLKEGGGPRETQYF. The CDR3 nucleotides are TGCGCCAGCAGCTTGAAGGAAGGGGGGGGTCCTAGGGAGACCCAGTACTTC.

The rearrangement links TRBV29-1 to TRBJ2-5; 8 bases map to TRBD1. The V gene end was trimmed by 0 bases and the J gene end by 7 bases; junction bases not matched to a gene: 13. This CDR3 is built from 16 residues. Germline V lookup: CDR1 SQVTM, CDR2 ANQGSEA. CDR3 in DNA: TGCAGCGTTGAAGAAAGGGGACAGGTTTTTGCAGCGACCCAGTACTTC. It is translated as CSVEERGQVFAATQYF.

Here the CDR3 reads CASSISFGTGVYYEQYF. The CDR3 DNA follows: TGTGCCAGTAGTATATCCTTTGGGACAGGGGTCTATTACGAGCAGTACTTC. The chain carries TRBV19 and TRBJ2-7; 10 bases are shared with TRBD1. This CDR3 is built from 17 residues. In germline, CDR1 is LNHDA, CDR2 SQIVND (reference sequence). Trimming removed 2 bases from V and 4 bases from J; junction bases left unmatched: 11.

The chain joins TRBV29-1 to TRBJ2-7, with D tentatively TRBD2 (5 bases). This CDR3 region has 12 residues. Germline V gives CDR1 SQVTM, CDR2 ANQGSEA. CDR3: CSYRDLTYEQYF. CDR3 nucleotide sequence: TGCAGTTATCGGGATCTGACCTACGAGCAGTACTTC.

The J gene is TRBJ2-5, the V gene TRBV19; 7 nucleotides line up with TRBD2. Near its end, the DNA agrees better with TRBJ2-7, so the J call may be wrong. Germline CDR1 reads LNHDA; CDR2 reads SQIVND (reference sequence). The CDR3 is made up of 14 amino acids. The CDR3 is CASRFETSRDEQYF. Here the CDR3 DNA reads TGTGCCAGTAGGTTCGAGACTAGCCGCGACGAGCAGTACTTC.

This clone appeared once. The V call is TRBV5-3, the J call TRBJ2-1, with TRBD2 matching over 12 bases. TRBV5-3 is known as an ORF, though its function is uncertain. The CDR3 extends over 16 amino acids. V shed 5 bases and J 9 bases; nucleotides not matched to a gene: 12. CDR3 in amino acids: CARSPAVTSGSPEQFF. The DNA for the CDR3 is TGTGCCAGAAGTCCGGCGGTGACTAGCGGGAGTCCTGAGCAGTTCTTC.

The chain couples TRBV14 to TRBJ1-1; D unclear. The ends were cut back, 0 bases at V and 3 bases at J, with 14 bases in the middle. The CDR3 covers 16 residues. Per germline, CDR1 SGHDN and CDR2 FVKESK. This CDR3 is CASSQESLWNYTEAFF. The CDR3 DNA is TGTGCCAGCAGCCAAGAGAGCCTCTGGAATTACACTGAAGCTTTCTTT.

The chain is built from TRBV5-1 and TRBJ2-1; 8 bases map to TRBD2. The CDR3 is made up of 16 amino acids. V shed 0 bases and J 9 bases; nucleotides not matched to a gene: 11. Germline CDR1 SGHRS, CDR2 YFSETQ. The DNA of the CDR3 is TGCGCCAGCAGCTTGGGTCTAGCGGGCGGAGGCGGTGAGCAGTTCTTC. This gives the protein CASSLGLAGGGGEQFF.

The rearrangement joins TRBV7-9 to TRBJ1-2, with D possibly TRBD1 on 5 matching bases. This CDR3 is 12 amino acids long. Germline-derived CDR1 and CDR2 are SEHNR and FQNEAQ (reference sequence). The V gene lost 7 bases and the J gene lost 8 bases, with 14 bases spanning the gap. This chain's CDR3 is CASNIGTVGYTF. CDR3 bases: TGTGCCAGCAATATCGGGACGGTCGGCTACACCTTC. Drawing the rest from reference TRBV7-9 and TRBJ1-2, the complete variable domain is DTGVSQNPRHKITKRGQNVTFRCDPISEHNRLYWYRQTLGQGPEFLTYFQNEAQLEKSRLLSDRFSAERPKGSFSTLEIQRTEQGDSAMYLCASNIGTVGYTFGSGTRLTVV.

The J gene is TRBJ1-6, the V gene TRBV7-9, with D tentatively TRBD1 (5 bases). The germline gives CDR1 SEHNR, CDR2 FQNEAQ (reference sequence). Trimming shortened V by 5 bases and J by 0 bases, and 8 bases separated the two germline ends. The CDR3 is 15 residues long. Here the CDR3 DNA reads TGTGCCAGCAGCAAACAGGCCTCCTATAATTCACCCCTCCACTTT. This sequence encodes CASSKQASYNSPLHF.

The chain is built from TRBV5-1 and TRBJ1-2; 7 nucleotides line up with TRBD1. From germline, CDR1 is SGHRS and CDR2 YFSETQ. The CDR3 consists of 15 residues. Losses at the gene ends were 0 bases for V and 4 bases for J; bases not matched to a gene: 6. The CDR3 spells CASSLEQTGSYGYTF. The DNA of the CDR3 is TGCGCCAGCAGCTTGGAACAGACAGGGAGCTATGGCTACACCTTC.

As DNA, the CDR3 is TGTGCCAGCAGCGGACTAGCGGGAGTTCCGGATGAGCAGTTCTTC. The encoded protein is CASSGLAGVPDEQFF. The rearrangement joins TRBV2 to TRBJ2-1; TRBD2 agrees at 13 bases. V shed 6 bases and J 8 bases; nucleotides not matched to a gene: 7. This CDR3 contains 15 residues. Germline V lookup: CDR1 SNHLY, CDR2 FYNNEI.

The V call is TRBV21-1, the J call TRBJ1-2; TRBD1, the table's D call, was not compared with the DNA. TRBV21-1 is a recognized pseudogene. The CDR3 totals 18 residues. DNA of the CDR3: TGTGCCAGCAGCAAAGGAGGGCAGGGGGATTTTAGGAACTATGGCTACACCTTC. This translates into CASSKGGQGDFRNYGYTF.

This clone showed up just once. This sequence joins TRBV5-1 and TRBJ1-5; tentative D call: TRBD1 (6 bases). The CDR3 contains 13 residues. Per the germline V gene, CDR1 is SGHRS and CDR2 is YFSETQ. V lost 0 bases and J 5 bases, leaving 6 bases between the germline ends. CDR3 DNA sequence: TGCGCCAGCAGCTTGGCAGGGGATCAGCCCCAGCATTTT. It yields the protein CASSLAGDQPQHF.

The rearrangement joins TRBV9 to TRBJ2-3; perhaps TRBD2 as D (5 bases). V was pared by 1 base and J by 4 bases, with 10 bases between. From germline, CDR1 is SGDLS and CDR2 YYNGEE. The CDR3 covers 14 residues. The CDR3: CASSVSRGSDTQYF. CDR3 nucleotide sequence: TGTGCCAGCAGCGTAAGCCGGGGTTCAGATACGCAGTATTTT.

The rearrangement links TRBV7-9 to TRBJ2-1, with a weak D call TRBD2 (6 bases). This CDR3 is 15 amino acids long. CDR1 and CDR2 from the germline V gene are SEHNR and FQNEAQ (reference sequence). Trimming took 5 bases from V and 5 from J, leaving 16 bases between them. The CDR3 is CASSPSEESHNEQFF. CDR3 nucleotides: TGTGCCAGCAGCCCTAGCGAGGAGTCCCACAATGAGCAGTTCTTC.

The rearrangement links TRBV5-5 to TRBJ1-2, with D unresolved. The V gene's germline CDR1 is SGHKS and CDR2 YYEKEE (reference sequence). The CDR3 runs to 13 residues. V was clipped by 6 bases and J by 2 bases, with 11 bases between them. In nucleotides, the CDR3 is TGTGCCAGCAATCCCGAGGTCAACTATGGCTACACCTTC. Its translation: CASNPEVNYGYTF.

J is TRBJ1-5 and V is TRBV7-2; 8 positions match TRBD1. The CDR3 consists of 17 residues. Trimming at V came to 4 bases and at J to 6 bases, leaving 14 bases not matched to a gene. The germline gives CDR1 SGHTA, CDR2 FQGNSA. In nucleotides, the CDR3 is TGTGCCAGCAGCTCAGCACTGGCAGGGGGCATCAGTCAGCCCCAGCATTTT. It codes for CASSSALAGGISQPQHF.